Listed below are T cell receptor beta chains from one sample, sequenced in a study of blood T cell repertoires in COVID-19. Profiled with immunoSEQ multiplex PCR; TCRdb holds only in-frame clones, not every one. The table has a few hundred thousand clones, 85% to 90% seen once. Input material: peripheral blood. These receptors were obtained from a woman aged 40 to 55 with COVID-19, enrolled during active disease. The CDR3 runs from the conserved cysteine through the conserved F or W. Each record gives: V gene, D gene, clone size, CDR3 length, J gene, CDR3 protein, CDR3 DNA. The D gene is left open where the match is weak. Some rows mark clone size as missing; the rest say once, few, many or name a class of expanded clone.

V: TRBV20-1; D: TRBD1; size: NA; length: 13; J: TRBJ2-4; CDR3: CSASNRGQDIQYF; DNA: TGCAGTGCTAGTAATAGGGGGCAGGACATTCAGTACTTC
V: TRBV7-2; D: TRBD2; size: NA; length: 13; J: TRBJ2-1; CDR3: CASSHRLAGEQFF; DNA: TGTGCCAGCAGCCATAGACTAGCGGGTGAGCAGTTCTTC
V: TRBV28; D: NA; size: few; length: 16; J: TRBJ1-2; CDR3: CASSPSNSYRYDGYTF; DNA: TGTGCCAGCAGTCCGAGTAATTCTTACAGATACGATGGCTACACCTTC
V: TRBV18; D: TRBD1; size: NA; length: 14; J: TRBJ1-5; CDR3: CASSTTGVGQPQHF; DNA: TGTGCCAGCTCAACAACAGGGGTTGGTCAGCCCCAGCATTTT
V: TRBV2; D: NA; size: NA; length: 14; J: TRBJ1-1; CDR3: CASSVEQGNTEAFF; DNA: TGTGCCAGCAGTGTAGAACAGGGGAACACTGAAGCTTTCTTT
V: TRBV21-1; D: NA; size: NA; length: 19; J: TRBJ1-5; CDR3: CASKAYPGAAVGLNQPQHF; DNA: TGTGCCAGTAAAGCGTACCCAGGGGCAGCCGTGGGATTAAATCAGCCCCAGCATTTT
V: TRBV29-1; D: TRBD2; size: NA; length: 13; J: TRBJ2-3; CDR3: CSVGTSGTDTQYF; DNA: TGCAGCGTTGGTACTAGCGGGACAGATACGCAGTATTTT
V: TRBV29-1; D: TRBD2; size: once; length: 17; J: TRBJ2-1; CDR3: CSVGGLAGSRSYNEQFF; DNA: TGCAGCGTTGGCGGACTAGCGGGGAGCAGGTCCTACAATGAGCAGTTCTTC
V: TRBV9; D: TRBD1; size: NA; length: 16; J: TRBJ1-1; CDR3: CASSARGGQGNTEAFF; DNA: TGTGCCAGCAGCGCACGAGGGGGACAGGGGAACACTGAAGCTTTCTTT
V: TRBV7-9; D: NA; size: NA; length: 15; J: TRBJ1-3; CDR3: CASGRGTTSGNTIYF; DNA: TGTGCCAGCGGACGCGGGACGACCTCTGGAAACACCATATATTTT
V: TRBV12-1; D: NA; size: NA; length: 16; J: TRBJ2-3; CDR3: CASSLGSGSPGDTQYF; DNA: TGTGCCAGCAGCTTGGGTAGCGGGAGTCCCGGAGATACGCAGTATTTT
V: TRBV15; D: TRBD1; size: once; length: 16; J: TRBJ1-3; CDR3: CATSRPHRDRRNTIYF; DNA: TGTGCCACCAGCAGACCCCACCGGGACAGGAGAAACACCATATATTTT
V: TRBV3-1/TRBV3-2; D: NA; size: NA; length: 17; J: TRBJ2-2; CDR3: CASSQNRTIWAYGELFF; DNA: TGTGCCAGCAGCCAGAACCGGACTATTTGGGCCTATGGGGAGCTGTTTTTT
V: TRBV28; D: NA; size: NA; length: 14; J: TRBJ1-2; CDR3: CATTVTKANYGYTF; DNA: TGTGCCACCACTGTGACAAAAGCTAACTATGGCTACACCTTC
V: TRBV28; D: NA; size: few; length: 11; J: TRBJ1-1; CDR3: CASSLPTEAFF; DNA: TGTGCCAGCAGCCTCCCCACTGAAGCTTTCTTT
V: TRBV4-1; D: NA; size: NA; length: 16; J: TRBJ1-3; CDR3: CASTEATGLSGNTIYF; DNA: TGCGCCAGCACCGAGGCGACAGGACTCTCTGGAAACACCATATATTTT
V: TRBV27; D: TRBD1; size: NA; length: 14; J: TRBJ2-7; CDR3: CASSDRGPADEQYF; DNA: TGTGCCAGCAGTGACAGGGGCCCGGCGGACGAGCAGTACTTC